The 6 T cell receptor beta chains given below trace back to one sample, sequenced in a study of immune heterogeneity within non-small cell lung tumors. Bulk tumor genomic DNA served as template, at 600 ng per sample. The authors collected several far-apart biopsies from each primary tumor during surgery. Patients underwent curative surgery for non-small cell lung cancer (untreated and newly diagnosed). Using 32 V and 13 J primers, multiplex PCR amplified TCR beta CDR3. TCRdb ran MiXCR on the multiplex PCR reads and lists one entry per CDR3 protein. The data contain just over 15,000 distinct CDR3 sequences, 25% to 35% of them singletons. The material sequenced was lung tumor tissue. The receptors derive from a man aged 35 to 55 with non-small cell lung cancer.

CDR3 sequence: CASSLGAGGSETQYF. CDR3 sequence (DNA): TGTGCCAGCAGCTTAGGCGCGGGGGGCTCGGAGACCCAGTACTTC. The chain employs TRBV7-6 and TRBJ2-5; 8 bases fit TRBD2. There are 15 residues in the CDR3. Germline assignment: CDR1 SGHVS and CDR2 FNYEAQ. The V and J ends lost 1 base and 5 bases, in that order; junction bases with no gene match: 6.

The chain has TRBV20-1 and TRBJ2-4, with unresolved D. Germline lookup yields CDR1 DFQATT and CDR2 SNEGSKA (reference sequence). V lost 3 bases and J lost 0, with 9 bases in between. The CDR3 contains 14 residues. The CDR3 here is CSASQPLAKNIQYF. The CDR3 nucleotides read TGCAGTGCTAGCCAACCTCTAGCCAAAAACATTCAGTACTTC.

This clonotype has just a few counts. A much bigger clone sits one base away, suggesting this may be a read error. This sequence joins TRBV14 and TRBJ2-1; D might be TRBD2 (6 bases). Germline V CDR1 and CDR2: SGHDN, FVKESK. The V end lost 2 bases, the J end lost 6 bases, and 20 bases lay between the germline ends. The CDR3 covers 17 residues. The CDR3 here is CASSQKVSTRRGNEQFF. The CDR3 DNA reads as TGTGCCAGCAGCCAAAAGGTATCGACAAGGCGGGGCAATGAGCAGTTCTTC.

Worth noting for this clonotype: A much larger clone differs from this one at a single base, so this may be a read error. This chain joins TRBV19 and TRBJ1-4; D uncertain. Germline CDR1 LNHDA, CDR2 SQIVND (reference sequence). The CDR3 extends over 14 amino acids. V lost 3 bases and J lost 6, with 11 bases in between. The CDR3 bases are TGTGCCAGTAGTATTGGCGGAAGCTATGAAAAACTGTTTTTT. Amino acid sequence: CASSIGGSYEKLFF.

This chain uses TRBV5-6 with TRBJ2-5; 9 nucleotides line up with TRBD2. The CDR3 sequence is 16 residues long. The V gene end was trimmed by 1 base and the J gene end by 0 bases; junction bases not matched to a gene: 4. Per germline, CDR1 SGHDT and CDR2 YYEEEE. In DNA, the CDR3 is TGTGCCAGCAGCTTGTGGACTAGCGAGTACCAAGAGACCCAGTACTTC. Its protein product is CASSLWTSEYQETQYF.

This rearrangement joins TRBV7-2 to TRBJ2-5; D uncertain. This CDR3 spans 11 amino acids. Looked up from germline, CDR1 is SGHTA and CDR2 is FQGNSA. Trimming stripped 6 bases from V and 5 bases from J, with 7 bases between. In DNA, the CDR3 is TGTGCCAGCAGTTATGAGGAGACCCAGTACTTC. Its translation is CASSYEETQYF.